This TCR beta chain appears in the sequencing data of a study of blood T cell repertoires in COVID-19. Study information: The origin of the acute and convalescent COVID-19 samples was the United States, Italy and Spain. T cells, B-cell-depleted T cells, or PBMCs provided the cDNA or gDNA that served as material.

The CDR3 totals 12 residues. CDR1 and CDR2 from the germline V gene are SNHLY and FYNNEI. Trimming shortened V by 4 bases and J by 8 bases, and 10 bases separated the two germline ends. Repertoires were generated with immunoSEQ multiplex PCR, while TCRdb's copy carries only in-frame clones and drops some. Of a few hundred thousand clones detected, around 90% appear once; the ten largest clones hold 2.2%. The sequence was collected from a woman in her 50s who had recovered from COVID-19. The rearrangement links TRBV2 to TRBJ2-3; D perhaps matches TRBD2 (6 bases). Sequenced: peripheral blood. CDR3 nucleotide sequence: TGTGCCAGCAGTGTGCTGGGGGGTACGCAGTATTTT. It encodes CASSVLGGTQYF.